This T cell receptor (beta chain) stems from a study of blood T cell repertoires in COVID-19. Authors' data handling: Researchers report that nucleated cell counts were estimated from reference gene primer amplification. Assay: immunoSEQ multiplex PCR; the TCRdb copy retains only in-frame clones and omits some. That table gives V, J and clone size, and the DNA gave D and trimming. The sample yields about 120,000 clones, around four fifths seen once. V dropped 3 bases and J dropped 2 bases, with 7 bases sitting between them. The CDR3 length is 13 residues. The germline gives CDR1 SEHNR, CDR2 FQNEAQ (reference sequence). This clone was counted only a few times.

The receptor's source is a man older than 75 with active or convalescent COVID-19. Sequenced input: peripheral blood. The chain links TRBV7-9 to TRBJ1-1; no definite D call. The CDR3 sequence is CASSFGTNTEAFF. In DNA, the CDR3 is TGTGCCAGCAGCTTTGGCACCAACACTGAAGCTTTCTTT.